This T cell receptor beta chain was observed in a study of blood T cell repertoires in COVID-19. Background on the study: In each case, the material was cDNA or gDNA derived from T cells, B-cell-depleted T cells, or PBMCs.

Source study methods: Researchers report that nucleated cell counts were estimated from reference gene primer amplification. The assay was immunoSEQ multiplex PCR, and TCRdb's table has in-frame clones only and misses some. V, J and clone size reflect that table, while D and trimming were determined from the DNA. The data show fewer than 300,000 clones, with about 86% seen just once and 15% to 19% held by the top ten. V lost 3 bases and J lost 4; bases outside the gene matches: 6. Germline V gene lookup returns CDR1 LNHDA and CDR2 SQIVND (reference sequence). The CDR3 loop spans 15 amino acids. One Seattle source followed patients from active infection through their disease course.

The J gene is TRBJ1-5, the V gene TRBV19; TRBD1 matches at 7 bases. The sequenced material came from peripheral blood. This TCR came from a person aged 65 to 79 with COVID-19, enrolled during active disease. The CDR3 nucleotides read TGTGCCAGTAGTATTGACAGGGTTTTGAATCAGCCCCAGCATTTT. Its translation is CASSIDRVLNQPQHF.